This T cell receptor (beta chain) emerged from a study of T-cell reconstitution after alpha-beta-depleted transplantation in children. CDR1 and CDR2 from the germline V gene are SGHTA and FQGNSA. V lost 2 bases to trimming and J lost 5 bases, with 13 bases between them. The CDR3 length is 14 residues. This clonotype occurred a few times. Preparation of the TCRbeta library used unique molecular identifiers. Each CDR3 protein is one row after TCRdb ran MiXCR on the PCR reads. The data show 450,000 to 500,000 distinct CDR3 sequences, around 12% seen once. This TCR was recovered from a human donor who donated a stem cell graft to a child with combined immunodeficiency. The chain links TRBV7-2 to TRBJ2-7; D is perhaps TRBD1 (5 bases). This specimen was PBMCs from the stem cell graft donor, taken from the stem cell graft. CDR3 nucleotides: TGTGCCAGCAGCTTATCCGTGGGGCCCCACGAGCAGTACTTC. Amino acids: CASSLSVGPHEQYF. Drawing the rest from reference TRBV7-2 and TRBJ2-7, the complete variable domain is GAGVSQSPSNKVTEKGKDVELRCDPISGHTALYWYRQSLGQGLEFLIYFQGNSAPDKSGLPSDRFSAERTGGSVSTLTIQRTQQEDSAVYLCASSLSVGPHEQYFGPGTRLTVT.